These 23 T cell receptor beta chains share one sample of origin, sequenced in a study of CD8 T cells in Susac syndrome. With random hexamers, reverse transcription was performed on about 0.5 to 1 ug of RNA. MiXCR, applied by TCRdb to the immunoSEQ multiplex PCR reads, yields one record per CDR3 protein. The sample yields 200,000 to 300,000 distinct CDR3 sequences, 90% to 97% seen once. Specimen: CD4+ T cells from PBMCs. The source is a human donor with Susac syndrome.

This clonotype was counted between two and nine times. The chain links TRBV29-1 to TRBJ1-1; D remains ambiguous. Trimming removed 7 bases from V and 1 base from J, with 4 bases in between. The CDR3 has 10 residues. Per the germline V gene, CDR1 is SQVTM and CDR2 is ANQGSEA. The CDR3 here is CSGQNTEAFF. DNA for the CDR3: TGCAGCGGCCAGAACACTGAAGCTTTCTTT. The full variable domain, with the rest looked up from reference TRBV29-1 and TRBJ1-1, is SAVISQKPSRDICQRGTSLTIQCQVDSQVTMMFWYRQQPGQSLTLIATANQGSEATYESGFVIDKFPISRPNLTFSTLTVSNMSPEDSSIYLCSGQNTEAFFGQGTRLTVV.

The chain links TRBV20-1 to TRBJ1-1; TRBD1 matches at 7 bases. Losses at the gene ends were 5 bases for V and 9 bases for J; bases not matched to a gene: 12. Looked up from germline, CDR1 is DFQATT and CDR2 is SNEGSKA (reference sequence). This CDR3 comprises 13 residues. Here the CDR3 DNA reads TGCAGTGCTCGCGCCATGTTGGGACAGCAAGCTTTCTTT. This sequence encodes CSARAMLGQQAFF.

J is TRBJ2-2 and V is TRBV6-2 or TRBV6-3; TRBD2 matches 7 bases. This CDR3 is built from 13 residues. Germline assignment: CDR1 MNHEY and CDR2 SVGEGT. J lost 5 bases, V lost 7 bases, and 4 bases had no gene match. In DNA form, the CDR3 reads TGTGCCAGCACCTACGGGGGGACCGGGGAGCTGTTTTTT. It encodes CASTYGGTGELFF.

This sequence joins TRBV28 and TRBJ2-1; no definite D call. The CDR3 totals 15 residues. Germline-derived CDR1 and CDR2 are MDHEN and SYDVKM. With 6 bases removed from V and 7 bases from J, the gap between germline ends came to 19 bases. The CDR3, as DNA: TGTGCCAGCAGCCAGAGTGGGCCCCCCGGGAATGAGCAGTTCTTC. This encodes CASSQSGPPGNEQFF.

The chain recombines TRBV27 with TRBJ2-7; the D gene is possibly TRBD1 (5 bases). The germline CDR1 and CDR2 sequences are MNHEY and SMNVEV (reference sequence). CDR3 length: 12 amino acids. The V and J ends lost 7 bases and 3 bases respectively, with 10 bases between them. The CDR3 nucleotides read TGTGCCAGCAAGGACACTTTCTACGAGCAGTACTTC. Translation: CASKDTFYEQYF.

As concerns this clonotype: One end of the junction is discordant with germline, which a read error may explain. The chain employs TRBV9 and TRBJ1-2, with a tentative D call TRBD1 (5 bases). The CDR3 loop spans 13 amino acids. The germline V gene has CDR1 SGDLS and CDR2 YYNGEE. CDR3 residues: CASTVGSGIGYTF. The CDR3 coding sequence is TGTGCCAGCACCGTAGGGTCAGGGATCGGCTACACCTTC.

This clonotype has a single count. The CDR3 nucleotides read TGCGCCAGCAGCCGCGGAGGGGCAGACCTCACTGAAGCTTTCTTT. Protein: CASSRGGADLTEAFF. The chain employs TRBV5-1 and TRBJ1-1; maybe TRBD1 (5 bases). CDR1 is SGHRS and CDR2 is YFSETQ in the germline V gene. The V end lost 4 bases, the J end lost 4 bases, and 17 bases lay between the germline ends. This CDR3 has 15 residues.

The rearrangement uses TRBV29-1 and TRBJ1-1, with unresolved D. CDR3 size: 14 residues. Germline V gene sequence: CDR1 SQVTM, CDR2 ANQGSEA. Trimming removed 3 bases from V and 2 bases from J, with 13 bases in between. The CDR3 bases are TGCAGCGTTGATCTGCGTGGGCCCAACACTGAAGCTTTCTTT. This sequence encodes CSVDLRGPNTEAFF.

V usage is TRBV18 and J usage is TRBJ1-5; D gene ambiguous. Trimming pared 3 bases from V and 5 bases from J, leaving 11 bases between. Germline CDR1 KGHSH, CDR2 LQKENI. The CDR3 covers 14 residues. The CDR3 DNA is TGTGCCAGCTCACCCACGGGCCCAGATCAGCCCCAGCATTTT. This gives the protein CASSPTGPDQPQHF.

This clonotype has a single count. The chain couples TRBV20-1 to TRBJ1-1; D possibly corresponds to TRBD1 (6 bases). The CDR3 spans 16 residues. CDR1 and CDR2 from the germline V gene are DFQATT and SNEGSKA (reference sequence). Trimming took off 0 bases at V and 0 bases at J, with 14 bases between the two ends. CDR3 DNA sequence: TGCAGTGCTAGAGACCGCGACAGGATAATGAACACTGAAGCTTTCTTT. Its translation: CSARDRDRIMNTEAFF.

The chain recombines TRBV12-3 or TRBV12-4 with TRBJ2-7, with a tentative D call TRBD2 (6 bases). Trimming removed 0 bases at V and 3 bases at J, with 12 bases between. The CDR3 is made up of 15 amino acids. DNA for the CDR3: TGTGCCAGCAGTTTAGCCGGTCCCGGGAGCTACGAGCAGTACTTC. Its protein is CASSLAGPGSYEQYF.

The rearrangement links TRBV7-8 to TRBJ2-7; TRBD2 matches at 7 bases. V was clipped by 4 bases and J by 2 bases; unmatched bases: 11. The CDR3 is 16 residues long. The germline CDR1 and CDR2 sequences are SGHVS and FQNEAQ. CDR3 bases: TGTGCCAGCAGCTGGGGAATGGCTAGCGGCGCCTACGAGCAGTACTTC. It translates to CASSWGMASGAYEQYF. Combining the CDR3 with reference TRBV7-8 and TRBJ2-7 gives the whole variable domain GAGVSQSPRYKVAKRGQDVALRCDPISGHVSLFWYQQALGQGPEFLTYFQNEAQLDKSGLPSDRFFAERPEGSVSTLKIQRTQQEDSAVYLCASSWGMASGAYEQYFGPGTRLTVT.

The chain uses TRBV5-4 and TRBJ2-5, with a tentative D call TRBD2 (5 bases). Germline CDR1 SGHNT, CDR2 YYREEE (reference sequence). The V and J ends lost 4 bases and 10 bases respectively, with 14 bases between them. The CDR3 spans 12 residues. DNA of the CDR3: TGTGCCAGCAGCCCCGGGCCCCGGGGCCAGTACTTC. Residues: CASSPGPRGQYF.

The chain links TRBV20-1 to TRBJ1-1; possible D gene TRBD1, 5 bases. Germline CDR1 DFQATT, CDR2 SNEGSKA (reference sequence). V was shortened by 3 bases and J by 5 bases, with 16 bases between the two germline ends. CDR3 length equals 14 residues. The CDR3 sequence is CSARGLGVGTEAFF. The CDR3 DNA follows: TGCAGTGCTAGGGGTTTAGGGGTCGGGACTGAAGCTTTCTTT.

This chain joins TRBV29-1 and TRBJ2-7; 7 bases line up with TRBD1. Germline-derived CDR1 and CDR2 are SQVTM and ANQGSEA. Trimming removed 2 bases from V and 5 bases from J; junction bases left unmatched: 6. The CDR3 is made up of 13 amino acids. CDR3: CSVETGQADEQYF. The CDR3 nucleotides are TGCAGCGTTGAAACAGGACAGGCGGACGAGCAGTACTTC.

The V and J genes are TRBV20-1 and TRBJ1-3; D is uncertain. Deletions cut 5 bases from V and 2 bases from J, with 7 bases between. From germline, CDR1 is DFQATT and CDR2 SNEGSKA (reference sequence). The CDR3 is made up of 12 amino acids. CDR3 protein: CSAPGPGNTIYF. The CDR3 DNA reads as TGCAGTGCTCCCGGTCCTGGAAACACCATATATTTT.

This chain links TRBV30 with TRBJ2-1; a weak D match, TRBD2 (6 bases). Trimming left V 0 bases short and J 10 bases short, with 16 bases between. CDR1 and CDR2 from the germline V gene are GTSNPN and SVGIG (reference sequence). The CDR3 loop spans 14 amino acids. CDR3 sequence reads: CAWSVGGGLKEQFF. Here the CDR3 DNA reads TGTGCCTGGAGTGTAGGTGGAGGGTTGAAGGAGCAGTTCTTC.

The gene calls are TRBV28 and TRBJ1-5; D possibly corresponds to TRBD1 (5 bases). The CDR3 has 11 residues. Trimming took off 3 bases at V and 9 bases at J, with 6 bases between the two ends. Germline loops: CDR1 MDHEN, CDR2 SYDVKM. In DNA form, the CDR3 reads TGTGCCAGCAGTTTTAGGGGGCCCCAGCATTTT. Translating it yields CASSFRGPQHF.

The rearrangement links TRBV29-1 to TRBJ1-2; D remains unclear. The germline V gene has CDR1 SQVTM and CDR2 ANQGSEA. This CDR3 has 9 residues. V gave up 6 bases and J gave up 6 bases, with 5 bases separating them. CDR3: CSVSNGYTF. CDR3 nucleotide sequence: TGCAGCGTATCTAATGGCTACACCTTC.

The chain couples TRBV20-1 to TRBJ1-5; no definite D call. Germline assignment: CDR1 DFQATT and CDR2 SNEGSKA (reference sequence). This CDR3 is 15 amino acids long. V was cut by 6 bases and J by 2 bases, with 17 bases left in between. The CDR3 bases are TGCAGTGCCATCACCCCTGCGGGAGGCAATCAGCCCCAGCATTTT. This sequence encodes CSAITPAGGNQPQHF.

This chain links TRBV29-1 with TRBJ1-2; maybe TRBD1 (5 bases). The CDR3 has 14 residues. Trimming took off 4 bases at V and 1 base at J, with 13 bases between the two ends. CDR1 is SQVTM and CDR2 is ANQGSEA in the germline V gene. CDR3 protein: CSVGPGRINYGYTF. The CDR3 region has the DNA TGCAGCGTTGGCCCAGGGCGGATTAACTATGGCTACACCTTC.

This chain joins TRBV2 and TRBJ2-7; D remains ambiguous. CDR1 and CDR2 (germline): SNHLY, FYNNEI. The V end was cut by 6 bases, the J end by 2 bases, with 11 bases between. CDR3 length: 13 residues. The CDR3 bases are TGTGCCAGCAGCGCCGGAGTCCCCTACGAGCAGTACTTC. Protein sequence: CASSAGVPYEQYF.

The CDR3 DNA reads TGCGCCAGCAGCCAAGATGCCCCGGGGGGCTGGAGGTTCTATGAGCAGTTCTTC. Translating it yields CASSQDAPGGWRFYEQFF. The chain has TRBV4-1 and TRBJ2-1, with D tentatively TRBD2 (7 bases). Between the trimmed V and J ends, which lost 0 bases and 8 bases, there was a span of 23 bases. This CDR3 comprises 18 residues. Germline CDR1 MGHRA, CDR2 YSYEKL.